Listed here is a single T cell receptor (beta chain). Its antigen is unidentified. The sample holds other DNA sequences that translate to the same CDR3. These data are taken from a study of CD8+ T cells in alopecia areata. Study conclusions and caveats: Scalp clonality dropped significantly under tofacitinib, as did expanded CD8+ top-100 clones.

The CDR3 covers 12 residues. V gave up 6 bases and J gave up 8 bases, with 13 bases separating them. Germline CDR1 is MNHEY and CDR2 is SVGAGI. cDNA prepared by RNA extraction and subsequent reverse transcription served as the template for sequencing. Assay used: immunoSEQ multiplex PCR; TCRdb lists only in-frame clones, some missing. The data show 150,000 to 200,000 clones, about 60% seen once. Sample treatment: oral pan-JAK inhibitor, 5-10 mg twice daily. The sample was CD4+ T cells sorted from blood, taken at week 4, from a patient treated with tofacitinib. The receptor comes from a human donor with alopecia areata. This rearrangement joins TRBV6-5 to TRBJ1-2; D remains ambiguous. The CDR3 DNA is TGTGCCAGCAGCCGGACCGGCGTGGGCTACACCTTC. Its translation is CASSRTGVGYTF.